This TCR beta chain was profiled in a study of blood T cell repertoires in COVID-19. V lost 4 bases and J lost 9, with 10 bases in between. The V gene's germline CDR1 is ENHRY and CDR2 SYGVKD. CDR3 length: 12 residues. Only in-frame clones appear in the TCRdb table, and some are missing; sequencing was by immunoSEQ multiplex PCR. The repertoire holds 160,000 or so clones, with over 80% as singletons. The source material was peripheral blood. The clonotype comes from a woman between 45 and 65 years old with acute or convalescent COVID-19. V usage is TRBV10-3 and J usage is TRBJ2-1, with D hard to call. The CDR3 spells CAISVGSSEQFF. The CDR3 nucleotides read TGTGCCATCAGTGTTGGTAGTAGTGAGCAGTTCTTC.